The clone carrying this T cell receptor beta chain was picked up a small number of times. The data are from a study of Ad26.COV2.S vaccination and SARS-CoV-2 variants. Treatment indicated: around 19 received Ad26.COV2.S at low or high dose, single or two shots; five or six received placebo; per-sample allocation not given. Day 63 following the first vaccine or placebo injection was when the samples were taken. V was shortened by 3 bases and J by 1 base, with 16 bases between the two germline ends. CDR1 is MDHEN and CDR2 is SYDVKM in the germline V gene. There are 16 residues in the CDR3. Clones were read by immunoSEQ multiplex PCR, and TCRdb kept only the in-frame ones, dropping some. Of roughly 400,000 clones in the sample, roughly 90% were seen once.

This sequence joins TRBV28 and TRBJ2-7; a possible D gene is TRBD1 (6 bases). Source: peripheral blood, taken in a trial of Ad26.COV2.S vaccine versus placebo. The TCR sequence derives from a person aged 18-60 years who received the Ad26.COV2.S COVID-19 vaccine or a placebo. The CDR3 coding sequence is TGTGCCAGCAGTTTGGCACAGGGCCGTGGTTCCTACGAGCAGTACTTC. It translates to CASSLAQGRGSYEQYF.